Listed here are 15 T cell receptor beta chains from one sample, sequenced in a study of cytomegalovirus exposure and HLA in healthy donors. PCR used 60 Vbeta primers and 13 Jbeta primers. TCRdb's copy holds only in-frame clones and misses some; the assay was immunoSEQ multiplex PCR. The sample has 150,000 or so clones; approximately 86% are singletons. The sequencing input was PBMCs. All receptors come from a woman under 30 in good health and CMV-seronegative.

J is TRBJ2-3 and V is TRBV6-6, with D perhaps matching TRBD2 (5 bases). Trimming cost V 10 bases and J 2 bases, with 10 bases left between them. The CDR3 has 12 amino acids. Looked up from germline, CDR1 is MNHNY and CDR2 is SVGAGI (reference sequence). CDR3 region: CATQDFTDTQYF. DNA for the CDR3: TGTGCCACCCAGGACTTCACAGATACGCAGTATTTT.

V usage is TRBV5-1 and J usage is TRBJ2-5; TRBD2 is a possible D gene (6 bases). From germline, CDR1 is SGHRS and CDR2 YFSETQ. The CDR3 runs to 15 residues. Between the trimmed V and J ends, which lost 2 bases and 2 bases, there was a span of 13 bases. The CDR3 here is CASSLDTGRQETQYF. The CDR3 bases are TGCGCCAGCAGCTTAGACACCGGGAGACAAGAGACCCAGTACTTC.

The chain uses TRBV7-9 and TRBJ1-2, with D perhaps TRBD1 (6 bases). Germline-derived CDR1 and CDR2 are SEHNR and FQNEAQ (reference sequence). CDR3 size: 15 residues. V was cut by 1 base and J by 5 bases, with 14 bases left in between. CDR3 region: CASSLVGGTPYGYTF. The DNA for the CDR3 is TGTGCCAGCAGCTTAGTGGGGGGGACACCTTATGGCTACACCTTC.

This CDR3 reads CATVRSANNEQFF. The CDR3 DNA sequence: TGTGCCACCGTGAGATCCGCAAACAATGAGCAGTTCTTC. The chain recombines TRBV6-6 with TRBJ2-1, with no clear D. CDR1 and CDR2 from the germline V gene are MNHNY and SVGAGI (reference sequence). The CDR3 is 13 amino acids. V dropped 10 bases and J dropped 5 bases, with 15 bases sitting between them.

V and J are TRBV29-1 and TRBJ1-1, with 7 bases lining up with TRBD1. V gave up 6 bases and J gave up 0 bases; unmatched junction bases: 22. The length of the CDR3 is 19 residues. CDR1 is SQVTM, CDR2 ANQGSEA, per germline. CDR3: CSVHPRPFTGDGMNTEAFF. For the CDR3, the DNA is TGCAGCGTCCATCCCAGGCCATTTACAGGGGATGGTATGAACACTGAAGCTTTCTTT. Variable domain in full (rest from reference TRBV29-1 and TRBJ1-1): SAVISQKPSRDICQRGTSLTIQCQVDSQVTMMFWYRQQPGQSLTLIATANQGSEATYESGFVIDKFPISRPNLTFSTLTVSNMSPEDSSIYLCSVHPRPFTGDGMNTEAFFGQGTRLTVV.

This chain joins TRBV18 and TRBJ1-1; 7 bases map to TRBD1. Germline CDR1 is KGHSH and CDR2 is LQKENI. V shed 4 bases and J 5 bases; nucleotides not matched to a gene: 10. This CDR3 has 15 residues. CDR3 in DNA: TGTGCCAGCTCACTCACAGGGGTTGGGGGGACTGAAGCTTTCTTT. It codes for CASSLTGVGGTEAFF.

The rearrangement uses TRBV27 and TRBJ1-2; TRBD1 might be the D (5 bases). With 4 bases removed from V and 8 bases from J, the gap between germline ends came to 17 bases. This CDR3 is 14 amino acids long. CDR1 and CDR2 from the germline V gene are MNHEY and SMNVEV (reference sequence). The CDR3, as DNA: TGTGCCAGCAGTTCGGCTTTCGGGGGTCAAGGCTACACCTTC. Amino acids: CASSSAFGGQGYTF.

The rearrangement uses TRBV11-2 and TRBJ2-5; the match to TRBD1 covers 7 bases. V shed 5 bases, J shed 5 bases, and the junction held 11 bases outside the gene matches. Per germline, CDR1 SGHAT and CDR2 FQNNGV. The CDR3 consists of 15 residues. CDR3 sequence reads: CASSRSTGQRETQYF. CDR3 coding DNA: TGTGCCAGCAGCAGAAGCACGGGACAGAGGGAGACCCAGTACTTC.

The rearrangement uses TRBV28 and TRBJ1-1; no clear D. In germline, CDR1 is MDHEN, CDR2 SYDVKM. This CDR3 has 14 residues. Trimming took 6 bases from V and 3 from J, leaving 14 bases between them. CDR3 residues: CASRLLEDHTEAFF. DNA for the CDR3: TGTGCCAGCAGACTTTTGGAGGATCACACTGAAGCTTTCTTT.

The J gene is TRBJ1-3, the V gene TRBV7-9, with TRBD1 matching over 10 bases. The germline V gene has CDR1 SEHNR and CDR2 FQNEAQ (reference sequence). The CDR3 has 17 amino acids. Trimming cost V 1 base and J 5 bases; bases outside gene matches: 8. The CDR3 spells CASSLGQGARNRNTIYF. CDR3 nucleotides: TGTGCCAGCAGCTTAGGACAGGGGGCGCGAAATAGAAACACCATATATTTT.

The chain joins TRBV28 to TRBJ2-7, with D possibly being TRBD1 (7 bases). This CDR3 spans 15 amino acids. Germline CDR1 reads MDHEN; CDR2 reads SYDVKM. V dropped 3 bases and J dropped 2 bases, with 14 bases sitting between them. CDR3 in amino acids: CASSLSTRGAYEQYF. The CDR3 coding sequence is TGTGCCAGCAGTTTGTCAACCAGGGGGGCCTACGAGCAGTACTTC.

The chain is built from TRBV28 and TRBJ2-7; 7 bases match TRBD1. The CDR3 is made up of 15 amino acids. The germline CDR1 and CDR2 sequences are MDHEN and SYDVKM. With 3 bases clipped from V and 2 bases from J, the junction kept 7 bases outside the gene matches. The CDR3 bases are TGTGCCAGCAGTTTTTGGGCAGGGGGTGCCTACGAGCAGTACTTC. This sequence encodes CASSFWAGGAYEQYF.

This clone was recorded a few times. This sequence joins TRBV5-4 and TRBJ2-3; 8 bases map to TRBD1. V was clipped by 2 bases and J by 4 bases; unmatched bases: 6. Germline loops: CDR1 SGHNT, CDR2 YYREEE (reference sequence). The CDR3 is 15 amino acids. CDR3 residues: CASSLGQGLSDTQYF. The CDR3, as DNA: TGTGCCAGCAGCTTAGGACAGGGTCTTTCAGATACGCAGTATTTT. Together with reference TRBV5-4 and TRBJ2-3, the CDR3 gives the full variable domain: ETGVTQSPTHLIKTRGQQVTLRCSSQSGHNTVSWYQQALGQGPQFIFQYYREEENGRGNFPPRFSGLQFPNYSSELNVNALELDDSALYLCASSLGQGLSDTQYFGPGTRLTVL.

The CDR3 coding sequence is TGTGCCAGTAGTTATCTAGCGGCAGACTACGAGCAGTACTTC. This sequence encodes CASSYLAADYEQYF. The chain couples TRBV19 to TRBJ2-7; the match to TRBD2 covers 7 bases. Germline lookup yields CDR1 LNHDA and CDR2 SQIVND (reference sequence). CDR3 length: 14 residues. V lost 5 bases and J lost 3; bases outside the gene matches: 7.

The chain uses TRBV7-9 and TRBJ2-2, with a possible D match to TRBD1 (5 bases). V lost 5 bases, J lost 0 bases, and 16 bases lay in between. The germline V gene has CDR1 SEHNR and CDR2 FQNEAQ (reference sequence). The CDR3 is made up of 17 amino acids. CDR3: CASSPQGRTPNTGELFF. The DNA for the CDR3 is TGTGCCAGCAGCCCCCAGGGTAGGACGCCGAACACCGGGGAGCTGTTTTTT.